A selection of T cell receptor beta chains follows, all from one sample in a study of cytomegalovirus exposure and HLA in healthy donors. Data came from immunoSEQ multiplex PCR; TCRdb stores just in-frame clones and leaves some out. The sample shows some 160,000 clones, approximately 80% of them seen only once. The sample consisted of PBMCs. These receptors originate from a woman aged 40 to 50 in good health and CMV-seronegative. CDR3s include the opening cysteine and the closing phenylalanine or tryptophan. Only some rows state a clone size, as once, few, many or a class for expanded clones.

.	TRBV18	TRBJ2-7	CASSPGGPYEQYF
.	TRBV19	TRBJ1-5	CASSAGTGNQPQHF
.	TRBV19	TRBJ1-6	CASSTQSGTENSPLHF
once	TRBV28	TRBJ2-7	CASRQGEQYF
.	TRBV2	TRBJ2-7	CASSELALSVYEQYF
.	TRBV7-8	TRBJ1-2	CASSLVQGQGGYTF
.	TRBV19	TRBJ2-7	CASSRPGQGNEQYF
.	TRBV4-1	TRBJ1-6	CASSQGTTGYNSPLHF
.	TRBV7-9	TRBJ1-3	CASSPPGGTGAGNTIYF
.	TRBV7-9	TRBJ2-1	CASSQGLAVNEQFF
few	TRBV2	TRBJ2-7	CASRIAEYEQYF
.	TRBV27	TRBJ1-5	CASRPNRDSTYSNQPQHF
.	TRBV10-2	TRBJ1-2	CASSDQGRGHYGYTF
.	TRBV21-1	TRBJ2-7	CASSNGGSSYEQYF
.	TRBV5-1	TRBJ2-6	CASSLAGQGSAGANVLTF
.	TRBV5-1	TRBJ2-7	CASSLIRDSLPEQYF
.	TRBV11-2	TRBJ2-1	CASSPGLAEQFF
.	TRBV18	TRBJ1-5	CASSPNGILNQPQHF
.	TRBV5-1	TRBJ1-1	CASSWAQGSDTEAFF
.	TRBV19	TRBJ2-7	CASSNQGGSYEQYF
.	TRBV11-2	TRBJ2-7	CASRNIRDSYEQYF
.	TRBV27	TRBJ2-7	CASSHRGPYSYEQYF
.	TRBV6-5	TRBJ2-4	CASRQGYLEEYF
few	TRBV7-9	TRBJ1-4	CSSSPYKTGDEKLFF
.	TRBV4-1	TRBJ1-2	CASSQVGRGFLGYTF
.	TRBV7-7	TRBJ2-7	CASSPGLAGGDQYF
.	TRBV7-9	TRBJ2-7	CSSSVTGTSDYEQYF
.	TRBV18	TRBJ2-3	CASSPQGLAAIDTQYF
.	TRBV9	TRBJ2-2	CASTPGLGELFF
few	TRBV6-1	TRBJ2-3	CASSEKVGEGYDTQYF
.	TRBV2	TRBJ1-2	CASGHQVEGGYTF
.	TRBV18	TRBJ1-5	CASSHLRDRGPLQHF
.	TRBV19	TRBJ2-1	CASSLQGFANEQFF
once	TRBV5-1	TRBJ1-6	CASSSTGTNSPLHF
.	TRBV6-5	TRBJ1-2	CASSSDRADYGYTF
.	TRBV30	TRBJ1-2	CAWSPEPHYGYTF
.	TRBV10-3	TRBJ2-1	CAISESRASGDYNEQFF
.	TRBV10-1	TRBJ2-2	CASSLRAGNTGELFF
.	TRBV6-1	TRBJ1-6	CASSLDSRSSPLHF